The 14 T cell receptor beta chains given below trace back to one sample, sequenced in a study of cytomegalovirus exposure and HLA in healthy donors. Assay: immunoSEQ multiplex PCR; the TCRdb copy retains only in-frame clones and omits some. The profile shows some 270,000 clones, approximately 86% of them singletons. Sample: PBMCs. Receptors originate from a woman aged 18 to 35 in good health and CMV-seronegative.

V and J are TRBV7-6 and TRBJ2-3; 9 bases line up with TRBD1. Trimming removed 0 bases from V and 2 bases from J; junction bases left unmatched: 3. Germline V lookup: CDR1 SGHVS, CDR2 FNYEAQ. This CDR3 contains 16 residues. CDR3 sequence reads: CASSLAGTGLTDTQYF. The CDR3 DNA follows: TGTGCCAGCAGCTTAGCAGGGACAGGGCTCACAGATACGCAGTATTTT.

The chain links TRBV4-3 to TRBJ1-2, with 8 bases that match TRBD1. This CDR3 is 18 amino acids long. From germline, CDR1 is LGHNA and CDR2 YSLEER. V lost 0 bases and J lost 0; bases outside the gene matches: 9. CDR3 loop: CASSQDPPGGLANYGYTF. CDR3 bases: TGCGCCAGCAGCCAAGATCCCCCAGGGGGCTTGGCTAACTATGGCTACACCTTC.

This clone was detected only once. The chain's CDR3 is CASSQGRVYGYTF. For the CDR3, the DNA is TGCGCCAGCAGCCAAGGACGGGTTTATGGCTACACCTTC. This chain connects TRBV4-1 to TRBJ1-2; D is unresolved. Germline V CDR1 and CDR2: MGHRA, YSYEKL. The V gene lost 1 base and the J gene lost 5 bases, with 8 bases spanning the gap. The length of the CDR3 is 13 residues.

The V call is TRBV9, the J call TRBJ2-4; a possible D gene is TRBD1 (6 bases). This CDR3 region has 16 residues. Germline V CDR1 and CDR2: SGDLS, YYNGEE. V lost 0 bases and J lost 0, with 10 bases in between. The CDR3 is CASSVGTDLAKNIQYF. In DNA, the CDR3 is TGTGCCAGCAGCGTAGGGACAGATCTAGCCAAAAACATTCAGTACTTC.

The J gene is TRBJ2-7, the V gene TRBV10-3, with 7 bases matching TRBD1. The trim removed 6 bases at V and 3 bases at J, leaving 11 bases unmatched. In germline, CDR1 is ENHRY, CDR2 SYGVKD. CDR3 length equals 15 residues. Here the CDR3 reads CAISGDSNNFYEQYF. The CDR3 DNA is TGTGCCATCAGCGGGGACAGCAACAACTTCTACGAGCAGTACTTC.

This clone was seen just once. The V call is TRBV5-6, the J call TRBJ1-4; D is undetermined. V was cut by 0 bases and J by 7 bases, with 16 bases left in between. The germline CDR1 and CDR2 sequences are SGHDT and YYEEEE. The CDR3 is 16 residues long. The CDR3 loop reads CASSLGPRDVGEKLFF. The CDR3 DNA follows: TGTGCCAGCAGCTTGGGTCCGCGGGATGTCGGTGAAAAACTGTTTTTT.

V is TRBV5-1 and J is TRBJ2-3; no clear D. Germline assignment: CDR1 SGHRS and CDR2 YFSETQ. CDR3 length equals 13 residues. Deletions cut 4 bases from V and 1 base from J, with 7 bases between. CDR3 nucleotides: TGCGCCAGCAGCGGCGGAGGCACAGATACGCAGTATTTT. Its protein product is CASSGGGTDTQYF.

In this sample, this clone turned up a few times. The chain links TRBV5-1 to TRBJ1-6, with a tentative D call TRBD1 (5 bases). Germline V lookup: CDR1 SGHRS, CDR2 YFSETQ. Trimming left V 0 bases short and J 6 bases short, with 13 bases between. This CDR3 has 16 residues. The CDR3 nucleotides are TGCGCCAGCAGCTTGGACCCGGGGGTCTCTAATTCACCCCTCCACTTT. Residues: CASSLDPGVSNSPLHF.

As DNA, the CDR3 is TGTGCCAGCAGTGGAGGCAGGGAATACGAGCAGTACTTC. Its translation is CASSGGREYEQYF. The chain employs TRBV2 and TRBJ2-7; perhaps TRBD1 as D (5 bases). Per the germline V gene, CDR1 is SNHLY and CDR2 is FYNNEI. V was trimmed by 4 bases and J by 4 bases, leaving 11 bases between them. The CDR3 contains 13 residues.

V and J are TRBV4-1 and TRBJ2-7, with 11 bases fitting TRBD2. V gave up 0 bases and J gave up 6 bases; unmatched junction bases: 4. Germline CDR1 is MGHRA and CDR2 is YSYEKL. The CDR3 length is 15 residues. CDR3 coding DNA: TGCGCCAGCAGCCAAGAGGGACTAGCGGAATCCGAGCAGTACTTC. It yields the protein CASSQEGLAESEQYF.

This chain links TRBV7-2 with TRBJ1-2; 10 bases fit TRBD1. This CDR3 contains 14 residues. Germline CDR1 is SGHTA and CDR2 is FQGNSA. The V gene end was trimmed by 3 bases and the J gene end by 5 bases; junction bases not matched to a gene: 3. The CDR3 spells CASSFAGQGYGYTF. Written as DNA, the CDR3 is TGTGCCAGCAGCTTCGCGGGACAGGGGTATGGCTACACCTTC.

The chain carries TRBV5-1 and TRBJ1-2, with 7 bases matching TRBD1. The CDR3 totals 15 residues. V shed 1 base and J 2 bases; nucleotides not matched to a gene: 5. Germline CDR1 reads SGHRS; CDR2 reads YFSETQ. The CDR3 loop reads CASSLRQGDNYGYTF. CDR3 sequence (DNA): TGCGCCAGCAGCTTGAGACAGGGAGACAACTATGGCTACACCTTC.

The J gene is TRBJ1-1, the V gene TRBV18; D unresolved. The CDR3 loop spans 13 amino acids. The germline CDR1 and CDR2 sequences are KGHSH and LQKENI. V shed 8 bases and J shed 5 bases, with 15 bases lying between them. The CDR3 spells CASRREGGTEAFF. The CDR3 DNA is TGTGCCAGCCGCCGGGAGGGCGGAACTGAAGCTTTCTTT.

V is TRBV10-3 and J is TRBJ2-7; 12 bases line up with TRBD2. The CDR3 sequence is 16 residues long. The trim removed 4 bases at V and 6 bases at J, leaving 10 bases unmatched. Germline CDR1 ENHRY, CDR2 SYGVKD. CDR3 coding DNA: TGTGCCATCAGTGGGGCGACTAGCGGGAGATTGCGCGAGCAGTACTTC. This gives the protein CAISGATSGRLREQYF.